The 19 T cell receptor beta chains listed next were all sequenced from one sample in a study of blood T cell repertoires in COVID-19. Only in-frame clones appear in the TCRdb table, and some are missing; sequencing was by immunoSEQ multiplex PCR. The repertoire holds around 180,000 clones, with 80% as singletons. The sequenced sample was peripheral blood. Receptor source: a man in his sixties or seventies with active or convalescent COVID-19.

A remark on this clone: A read error may produce the germline difference seen at one junction end. This sequence joins TRBV7-7 and TRBJ2-5; TRBD2 might be the D (6 bases). The germline CDR1 and CDR2 sequences are SSHAT and FNYEAQ (reference sequence). The CDR3 loop spans 15 amino acids. DNA of the CDR3: TGTGCTAGCAGCCAATCGGGCCAGGGAGGAGAGACCCAGTACTTC. As protein: CASSQSGQGGETQYF.

The chain links TRBV7-8 to TRBJ1-2, with 7 positions matching TRBD1. The CDR3 is made up of 14 amino acids. Germline assignment: CDR1 SGHVS and CDR2 FQNEAQ. The V gene end was trimmed by 5 bases and the J gene end by 3 bases; junction bases not matched to a gene: 6. CDR3 sequence reads: CASSRAGGDYGYTF. The CDR3 region has the DNA TGTGCCAGCAGCCGAGCAGGGGGGGACTATGGCTACACCTTC.

The table lists this clone with many counts. The chain couples TRBV13 to TRBJ1-1; D might be TRBD1 (5 bases). V was trimmed by 3 bases and J by 3 bases, leaving 5 bases between them. The length of the CDR3 is 12 residues. Germline V CDR1 and CDR2: PRHDT, FYEKMQ (reference sequence). The CDR3: CASSFRDTEAFF. CDR3 DNA sequence: TGTGCCAGCAGCTTCAGGGACACTGAAGCTTTCTTT.

The rearrangement joins TRBV28 to TRBJ1-2, with TRBD1 matching 8 bases. The CDR3 is made up of 16 amino acids. The germline gives CDR1 MDHEN, CDR2 SYDVKM. V shed 6 bases and J 3 bases; nucleotides not matched to a gene: 12. The CDR3 nucleotides are TGTGCCAGCAGGCCCAACAGGGGGTCAGGATACTATGGCTACACCTTC. As protein: CASRPNRGSGYYGYTF.

About this clone itself: The same CDR3 can be traced to other DNA sequences in this sample. V is TRBV5-1 and J is TRBJ1-1, with TRBD1 identical over 9 bases. After removal of 2 bases from V and 5 bases from J, the junction contained 4 bases not matched to a gene. Germline loops: CDR1 SGHRS, CDR2 YFSETQ. This CDR3 comprises 14 residues. The CDR3 nucleotides are TGCGCCAGCAGCTTACCGGACAGGGGTACTGAAGCTTTCTTT. Its translation is CASSLPDRGTEAFF.

This chain links TRBV3-1 (or the pseudogene TRBV3-2) with TRBJ1-6; possibly TRBD1 for D (6 bases). The CDR3 consists of 15 residues. Trimming pared 3 bases from V and 8 bases from J, leaving 14 bases between. Germline V gene data show CDR1 as LGHDT and CDR2 as YNNKEL (reference sequence). CDR3 sequence: CASSQTTGNDSPLHF. The CDR3 region has the DNA TGTGCCAGCAGCCAGACAACAGGGAACGATTCACCCCTCCACTTT.

This clone was detected only once. The chain is built from TRBV12-3 or TRBV12-4 and TRBJ1-2, with 8 bases lining up with TRBD1. J lost 6 bases, V lost 5 bases, and 5 bases had no gene match. This CDR3 spans 13 amino acids. The CDR3 loop reads CASSPGQENGYTF. DNA of the CDR3: TGTGCCAGCAGTCCGGGACAGGAAAATGGCTACACCTTC.

The rearrangement links TRBV24-1 to TRBJ2-1; 9 bases line up with TRBD2. Germline CDR1 KGHDR, CDR2 SFDVKD. This CDR3 has 15 residues. The trim removed 6 bases at V and 0 bases at J, leaving 2 bases unmatched. CDR3 sequence reads: CATSSGGSSYNEQFF. CDR3 DNA: TGTGCCACCAGTAGCGGGGGGAGCTCCTACAATGAGCAGTTCTTC.

The V gene is TRBV4-3, the J gene TRBJ1-2; 8 nucleotides line up with TRBD1. V was clipped by 1 base and J by 0 bases; unmatched bases: 4. The CDR3 sequence is 16 residues long. The germline CDR1 and CDR2 sequences are LGHNA and YSLEER. DNA for the CDR3: TGCGCCAGCAGCCAAGCCCCGGGACAGGCTAACTATGGCTACACCTTC. Amino acids: CASSQAPGQANYGYTF.

The chain joins TRBV23-1 to TRBJ1-5, with TRBD1 identical over 7 bases. TRBV23-1 belongs to the ORF category, with a function that is uncertain. This CDR3 is 14 amino acids long. J was trimmed by 5 bases and V by 7 bases; bases with no gene match: 8. CDR3 bases: TGCGCCAGCATTGACAGGGAGGTGGATCAGCCCCAGCATTTT. Translation gives CASIDREVDQPQHF.

This clone was seen only once. J is TRBJ1-1 and V is TRBV3-1 (or the pseudogene TRBV3-2); TRBD1 agrees at 8 bases. J lost 8 bases, V lost 3 bases, and 5 bases had no gene match. Germline V CDR1 and CDR2: LGHDT, YNNKEL (reference sequence). CDR3 length equals 13 residues. The CDR3, as DNA: TGTGCCAGCAGCCACCGATACAGGGGGGAAGCTTTCTTT. As protein: CASSHRYRGEAFF.

Note on this clone: Other DNA sequences in the same sample also yield this CDR3. The chain combines TRBV7-8 with TRBJ2-2; 15 bases match TRBD2. Per the germline V gene, CDR1 is SGHVS and CDR2 is FQNEAQ. This CDR3 region has 16 residues. J lost 4 bases, V lost 5 bases, and 2 bases had no gene match. The CDR3: CASSPGLAGGTGELFF. The CDR3 coding sequence is TGTGCCAGCAGCCCGGGACTAGCGGGAGGCACCGGGGAGCTGTTTTTT.

The rearrangement links TRBV6-1 to TRBJ2-5; 9 bases are a match to TRBD1. CDR1 MNHNS and CDR2 SASEGT come from the germline V gene. The CDR3 consists of 18 residues. V gave up 4 bases and J gave up 8 bases; unmatched junction bases: 20. The CDR3 protein is CASSANYRPGQGGSTQYF. CDR3 sequence (DNA): TGTGCCAGCAGTGCAAACTACCGGCCGGGACAGGGAGGGTCAACCCAGTACTTC.

This rearrangement joins TRBV6-5 to TRBJ1-1; TRBD1 matches at 7 bases. In germline, CDR1 is MNHEY, CDR2 SVGAGI. Germline trimming cut 0 bases from V and 4 bases from J; bases unmatched to any gene: 5. CDR3 size: 15 residues. The CDR3 is CASSYSIAGGTEAFF. CDR3 nucleotide sequence: TGTGCCAGCAGTTACTCGATAGCAGGGGGCACTGAAGCTTTCTTT.

In this sample, this clone turned up once. J is TRBJ1-4 and V is TRBV10-3; 8 nucleotides line up with TRBD1. This CDR3 has 16 amino acids. V lost 5 bases and J lost 3; bases outside the gene matches: 8. The germline CDR1 and CDR2 sequences are ENHRY and SYGVKD. The chain's CDR3 is CAISMTGALSNEKLFF. The CDR3 nucleotides read TGTGCCATCAGTATGACAGGGGCCCTCTCTAATGAAAAACTGTTTTTT.

To note about this clone: The sample carries other DNA sequences with the same CDR3. This chain links TRBV27 with TRBJ1-2, with a possible D match to TRBD1 (6 bases). The V gene's germline CDR1 is MNHEY and CDR2 SMNVEV (reference sequence). This CDR3 has 13 amino acids. The V end lost 4 bases, the J end lost 4 bases, and 10 bases lay between the germline ends. In nucleotides, the CDR3 is TGTGCCAGCAGTTCCACAGGGAGCTATGGCTACACCTTC. As protein: CASSSTGSYGYTF.

The rearrangement links TRBV5-6 to TRBJ2-5; TRBD1 matches 10 bases. CDR1 is SGHDT, CDR2 YYEEEE, per germline. There are 16 residues in the CDR3. V gave up 1 base and J gave up 1 base; unmatched junction bases: 4. CDR3 amino acids: CASSLTWTGGQETQYF. CDR3 nucleotides: TGTGCCAGCAGCTTGACCTGGACAGGGGGCCAAGAGACCCAGTACTTC. Together with reference TRBV5-6 and TRBJ2-5, the CDR3 gives the full variable domain: DAGVTQSPTHLIKTRGQQVTLRCSPKSGHDTVSWYQQALGQGPQFIFQYYEEEERQRGNFPDRFSGHQFPNYSSELNVNALLLGDSALYLCASSLTWTGGQETQYFGPGTRLLVL.

This chain joins TRBV7-2 and TRBJ1-2; tentatively, D is TRBD1 (6 bases). The CDR3 runs to 14 residues. The V end was cut by 4 bases, the J end by 8 bases, with 17 bases between. The germline V gene has CDR1 SGHTA and CDR2 FQGNSA. The CDR3, as DNA: TGTGCCAGCAGCTACTACTCGGGACAAGGAGGCTACACCTTC. Translated, it gives CASSYYSGQGGYTF.

V gene TRBV9 combines with J gene TRBJ1-2; TRBD1 agrees at 9 bases. Losses at the gene ends were 4 bases for V and 4 bases for J; bases not matched to a gene: 5. Germline assignment: CDR1 SGDLS and CDR2 YYNGEE. This CDR3 is 14 amino acids long. The CDR3 region is CASSTGTGSYGYTF. DNA of the CDR3: TGTGCCAGCAGCACCGGGACAGGGAGCTATGGCTACACCTTC.